This T cell receptor beta chain appears in the sequencing data of a study of OX40 agonist ivuxolimab in advanced cancers. Study-level background: Every 2 weeks, patients received ivuxolimab intravenously, dosed at 0.01 to 10 mg/kg. Three patients showed partial responses: one hepatocellular carcinoma and two cutaneous melanoma cases. Whole-study results and caveats: The expanded peripheral T cells' antigen specificity was not determined.

Concerning this clone itself: Its cognate antigen is unknown.

The assay was immunoSEQ multiplex PCR, and TCRdb's table has in-frame clones only and misses some. The table shows 95,000 to 150,000 clones, with 80% to 95% occurring only once. V was shortened by 4 bases and J by 5 bases, with 5 bases between the two germline ends. This CDR3 contains 11 residues. The germline CDR1 and CDR2 sequences are SGHVS and FQNEAQ. The starting material was CD4+ or CD8+ T cells sorted from blood, obtained in a trial of the OX40 agonist ivuxolimab. The receptor was derived from an adult with an advanced solid tumor such as melanoma, head and neck, liver or kidney cancer. This chain links TRBV7-8 with TRBJ2-5; D is uncertain. Written as DNA, the CDR3 is TGTGCCAGCAGCTCTGGGGAGACCCAGTACTTC. Protein: CASSSGETQYF.